What follows are 5 T cell receptor beta chains derived from one specimen sequenced in a study of Graves' ophthalmopathy and Graves' hyperthyroidism. RNA transcripts yielded amplified TCR beta CDR3 regions. Second-round multiplex PCR came after a first-round RT-PCR that employed HTBI primers. TCRdb re-analysed the multiplex PCR reads in MiXCR, keeping a single row per CDR3 protein. Of about 410,000 distinct CDR3 sequences in the sample, 15% to 20% were seen once. Sequenced input: peripheral blood. These receptors were collected from a woman between 18 and 30 years old with Graves' ophthalmopathy.

Of note for this clonotype: The germline gene is not matched at one end of the junction; a read error may be the cause. V usage is TRBV6-5 and J usage is TRBJ1-2; D is perhaps TRBD1 (5 bases). CDR1 is MNHEY, CDR2 SVGAGI, per germline. The CDR3 runs to 14 residues. CDR3 residues: CASSHSREGDGYTF. For the CDR3, the DNA is TGTGCCAGCAGTCACTCGCGGGAAGGGGACGGCTACACCTTC.

This clonotype has a count of ten or more. The chain combines TRBV27 with TRBJ2-7; 13 positions agree with TRBD2. Germline CDR1 and CDR2: MNHEY and SMNVEV (reference sequence). V was pared by 8 bases and J by 4 bases, with 2 bases of the junction left unmatched. The CDR3 has 13 residues. The CDR3 coding sequence is TGTGCCAGCGGGACTAGCGGGATTTACGAGCAGTACTTC. Its translation is CASGTSGIYEQYF.

This clonotype occurred many times. The genes are TRBV6-5 and TRBJ2-7; 9 bases map to TRBD1. This CDR3 spans 15 amino acids. The germline CDR1 and CDR2 sequences are MNHEY and SVGAGI. With 2 bases clipped from V and 2 bases from J, the junction kept 4 bases outside the gene matches. In DNA form, the CDR3 reads TGTGCCAGCAGTTACCCGGGACAGGGTCCCTACGAGCAGTACTTC. This gives the protein CASSYPGQGPYEQYF.

The V gene is TRBV11-2, the J gene TRBJ1-5; the match to TRBD1 covers 11 bases. The J segment lost 2 bases and the V segment lost 4 bases, leaving 4 bases of the junction unmatched. This CDR3 contains 16 residues. The V gene's germline CDR1 is SGHAT and CDR2 FQNNGV. The CDR3 reads CASSSDRGRGNQPQHF. CDR3 DNA sequence: TGTGCCAGCAGCTCGGACAGGGGGCGAGGCAATCAGCCCCAGCATTTT.

A few counts support this clonotype. The chain couples TRBV9 to TRBJ2-7, with 8 bases matching TRBD2. Trimming removed 4 bases from V and 1 base from J; junction bases left unmatched: 10. This CDR3 contains 16 residues. Germline loops: CDR1 SGDLS, CDR2 YYNGEE. The DNA for the CDR3 is TGTGCCAGCAGCAAAACCGGGACTAGTATATCCTACGAGCAGTACTTC. This encodes CASSKTGTSISYEQYF.